This paragraph covers one TCR beta chain sequence. This specimen belongs to a study of blood T cell repertoires in COVID-19. As for the study in general: The United States, Italy and Spain were the sources of the acute and convalescent COVID-19 samples.

Authors' processing steps: It was from reference gene primer amplification that nucleated cell counts were estimated. The data were produced by immunoSEQ multiplex PCR, yet TCRdb's version contains in-frame clones alone and is incomplete. V and J calls and clone size come straight from that table; D and trimming were deduced from the DNA. Among around 140,000 clones, roughly 83% were seen once, and the ten largest hold around 1.4%. The V end was cut by 7 bases, the J end by 5 bases, with 21 bases between. Per the germline V gene, CDR1 is LGHNT and CDR2 is FRNRAP. The length of the CDR3 is 15 residues.

The sample taken for sequencing was peripheral blood. The source is a man aged 55 to 70 with acute or convalescent COVID-19. The V call is TRBV12-5, the J call TRBJ2-7, with D maybe TRBD1 (7 bases). In nucleotides, the CDR3 is TGTGCTAGTGCTGATGGCGGGGCCAGGGGGGACGAGCAGTACTTC. Translated: CASADGGARGDEQYF.